Following are 4 T cell receptor beta chains from one sample sequenced in a study of T cells in Graves' hyperthyroidism and ophthalmopathy. Researchers took RNA transcripts and amplified the TCR beta CDR3 regions from them. The TCR CDR3 was amplified in a first-round RT-PCR using the HTBI primer set. TCRdb analysed the multiplex PCR reads with MiXCR anew, one entry per CDR3 protein. The sample gives around 400,000 distinct CDR3 sequences, roughly 14% of which show up once; about a quarter is in the top ten. Sequenced sample: blood. These receptors all come from a woman between 18 and 29 years old with Graves' hyperthyroidism that later progressed to Graves' ophthalmopathy.

This chain connects TRBV29-1 to TRBJ2-1, with D perhaps matching TRBD2 (6 bases). Germline V CDR1 and CDR2: SQVTM, ANQGSEA. This CDR3 is built from 13 residues. Trimming left V 6 bases short and J 2 bases short, with 11 bases between. CDR3: CSVGPGAYNEQFF. In DNA, the CDR3 is TGCAGCGTCGGCCCGGGGGCCTACAATGAGCAGTTCTTC.

This sequence joins TRBV27 and TRBJ2-6, with D hard to call. Trimming stripped 5 bases from V and 3 bases from J, with 11 bases between. Per the germline V gene, CDR1 is MNHEY and CDR2 is SMNVEV (reference sequence). The CDR3 runs to 15 residues. The CDR3 reads CASSLIPGGANVLTF. The DNA of the CDR3 is TGTGCCAGCAGTCTGATCCCTGGTGGGGCCAACGTCCTGACTTTC.

This clonotype was seen repeatedly, ten times or more. This chain connects TRBV11-2 to TRBJ2-7, with TRBD2 identical over 10 bases. The CDR3 consists of 15 residues. Germline V gene data show CDR1 as SGHAT and CDR2 as FQNNGV. Trimming cost V 6 bases and J 1 base; bases outside gene matches: 6. The CDR3 sequence is CASSLGLAVSYEQYF. In nucleotides, the CDR3 is TGTGCCAGCAGTCTCGGACTAGCGGTATCCTACGAGCAGTACTTC.

This clonotype has a handful of counts. The chain couples TRBV10-3 to TRBJ2-1, with 14 bases lining up with TRBD2. The V segment lost 8 bases and the J segment 0 bases; nucleotides outside the gene matches: 9. Germline V CDR1 and CDR2: ENHRY, SYGVKD. The CDR3 totals 18 residues. The CDR3 is CAIGGGLAGVGSYNEQFF. The DNA of the CDR3 is TGTGCCATCGGGGGGGGACTAGCGGGAGTGGGCTCCTACAATGAGCAGTTCTTC.